The T cell receptor (beta chain) described here comes from a study of CD8+ T cells in alopecia areata. Broader study findings: Mice gave a clearer picture of TCR sharing than patients did, possibly for HLA-related reasons.

This CDR3 is 13 amino acids long. V gave up 3 bases and J gave up 6 bases; unmatched junction bases: 0. Looked up from germline, CDR1 is NSQYPW and CDR2 is LRSPGD (reference sequence). The pooled cutaneous lymph node cells were sorted using several markers (CD4, CD8alpha, NKG2D, NKG2ACE and others). Following RNA extraction, reverse transcription yielded cDNA that acted as the sequencing template. Here immunoSEQ multiplex PCR was the method, and the copy in TCRdb shows in-frame clones only, minus some. The sample contains 250,000 or so clones, none of them singletons. Worth noting for this clone: The target antigen is unknown. The genes and germline here are from mouse. The read finishes 4 residues shy of the CDR3 end, and the germline J gene is used to complete it. Other DNA variants within this sample encode the same CDR3.

This TCR came from a C3H/HeJ mouse with alopecia areata. MHC haplotype of the strain: H2-k. V gene TRBV1 combines with J gene TRBJ2-2; 8 nucleotides align to TRBD2. The sample taken for sequencing was CD4+ T cells sorted from a lymph node. The CDR3 loop reads CTCSAGGPGQLYF. The sequenced CDR3 bases are TGCACCTGCAGTGCGGGGGGGCCCGGG. Together with reference TRBV1 and TRBJ2-2, the CDR3 gives the full variable domain: VTLLEQNPRWRLVPRGQAVNLRCILKNSQYPWMSWYQQDLQKQLQWLFTLRSPGDKEVKSLPGADYLATRVTDTELRLQVANMSQGRTLYCTCSAGGPGQLYFGEGSKLTVL.